This T cell receptor beta chain was found in a study of control samples from healthy donors and cancer patients. Generated by immunoSEQ multiplex PCR, the TCRdb table keeps only in-frame clones and is missing some. The sample has some 120,000 clones; more than 75% are singletons. V was clipped by 7 bases and J by 2 bases, with 17 bases between them. Germline V gives CDR1 LGHDT, CDR2 YNNKEL (reference sequence). The CDR3 spans 15 residues. The TCR was taken from a woman in her seventies in good health. J is TRBJ1-2 and V is TRBV3-1 (or the pseudogene TRBV3-2); the D gene is possibly TRBD1 (5 bases). What was sequenced was blood. CDR3 coding DNA: TGTGCCAGCACCCAGACCCCGGAGGGGAACTATGGCTACACCTTC. This sequence encodes CASTQTPEGNYGYTF.